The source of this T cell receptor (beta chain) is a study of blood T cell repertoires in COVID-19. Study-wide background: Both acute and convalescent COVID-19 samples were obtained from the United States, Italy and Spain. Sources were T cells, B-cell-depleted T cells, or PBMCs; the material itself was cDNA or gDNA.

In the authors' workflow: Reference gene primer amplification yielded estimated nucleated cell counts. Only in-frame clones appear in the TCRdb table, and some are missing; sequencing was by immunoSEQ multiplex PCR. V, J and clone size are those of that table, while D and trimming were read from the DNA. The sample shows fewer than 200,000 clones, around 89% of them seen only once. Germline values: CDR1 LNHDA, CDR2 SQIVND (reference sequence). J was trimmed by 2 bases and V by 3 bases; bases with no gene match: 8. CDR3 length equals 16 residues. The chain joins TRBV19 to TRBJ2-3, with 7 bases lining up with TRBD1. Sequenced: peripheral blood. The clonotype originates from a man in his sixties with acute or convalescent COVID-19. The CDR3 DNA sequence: TGTGCCAGTAGTATTCCTCGACAGGGCGCCACAGATACGCAGTATTTT. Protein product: CASSIPRQGATDTQYF.